What follows are 20 T cell receptor beta chains derived from one specimen sequenced in a study of cytomegalovirus exposure and HLA in healthy donors. The PCR had 60 Vbeta and 13 Jbeta primers. Sequenced by immunoSEQ multiplex PCR; TCRdb stores in-frame clones only, minus some. The sample carries over 130,000 clones, around two thirds recorded once. Sequencing input: PBMCs. All receptors derive from a male donor in good health and CMV-seronegative.

The chain couples TRBV28 to TRBJ2-1; tentatively, D is TRBD2 (6 bases). Per the germline V gene, CDR1 is MDHEN and CDR2 is SYDVKM. The CDR3 extends over 14 amino acids. V was pared by 8 bases and J by 2 bases, with 13 bases between. CDR3 in DNA: TGTGCCAGCGCCCGGGGGTGGCCCTACAATGAGCAGTTCTTC. It is translated as CASARGWPYNEQFF.

This clone came up once. The rearrangement links TRBV23-1 to TRBJ2-7, with 10 bases fitting TRBD1. TRBV23-1 is an ORF for which the function is uncertain. The CDR3 spans 12 residues. V trimming: 11 bases; J trimming: 3 bases; junction bases outside the gene matches: 4. The CDR3 is CAARDRGYEQYF. CDR3 sequence (DNA): TGCGCCGCCCGGGACAGGGGCTACGAGCAGTACTTC.

The chain is built from TRBV5-1 and TRBJ2-5; 10 bases fit TRBD2. The CDR3 is 16 residues long. V lost 1 base, J lost 2 bases, and 5 bases stayed unmatched. Germline values: CDR1 SGHRS, CDR2 YFSETQ. The CDR3, as DNA: TGCGCCAGCAGCTTGTTCTCTAGCGGGGGACAAGAGACCCAGTACTTC. It encodes CASSLFSSGGQETQYF.

This chain connects TRBV5-4 to TRBJ1-3; 10 positions agree with TRBD1. Germline V lookup: CDR1 SGHNT, CDR2 YYREEE (reference sequence). The CDR3 runs to 16 residues. V gave up 4 bases and J gave up 0 bases; unmatched junction bases: 4. The CDR3 spells CASSRDRGFSGNTIYF. DNA for the CDR3: TGTGCCAGCAGCAGGGACAGGGGCTTCTCTGGAAACACCATATATTTT. The whole variable domain, remainder taken from reference TRBV5-4 and TRBJ1-3, is ETGVTQSPTHLIKTRGQQVTLRCSSQSGHNTVSWYQQALGQGPQFIFQYYREEENGRGNFPPRFSGLQFPNYSSELNVNALELDDSALYLCASSRDRGFSGNTIYFGEGSWLTVV.

V and J are TRBV5-1 and TRBJ2-2; possibly TRBD2 for D (5 bases). Germline V gene data show CDR1 as SGHRS and CDR2 as YFSETQ. This CDR3 spans 15 amino acids. V dropped 1 base and J dropped 4 bases, with 11 bases sitting between them. The CDR3 sequence: CASSLLGSLTGELFF. CDR3 nucleotides: TGCGCCAGCAGCTTGTTAGGGAGTCTCACCGGGGAGCTGTTTTTT.

This chain uses TRBV2 with TRBJ1-1, with 9 bases aligning to TRBD1. V gave up 6 bases and J gave up 6 bases; unmatched junction bases: 5. Looked up from germline, CDR1 is SNHLY and CDR2 is FYNNEI. The CDR3 totals 13 residues. The CDR3 loop reads CASRETGGPEAFF. Written as DNA, the CDR3 is TGTGCCAGCAGAGAAACAGGGGGCCCTGAAGCTTTCTTT. Using reference TRBV2 and TRBJ1-1 for the parts outside the CDR3, the full variable domain is EPEVTQTPSHQVTQMGQEVILRCVPISNHLYFYWYRQILGQKVEFLVSFYNNEISEKSEIFDDQFSVERPDGSNFTLKIRSTKLEDSAMYFCASRETGGPEAFFGQGTRLTVV.

The rearrangement joins TRBV4-1 to TRBJ2-4; 13 bases map to TRBD2. This CDR3 contains 16 residues. The germline V gene encodes CDR1 MGHRA and CDR2 YSYEKL. Trimming at V came to 5 bases and at J to 15 bases, leaving 16 bases not matched to a gene. DNA for the CDR3: TGCGCCAGCAGCAAAGCCCCCCCACTAGCGGGGGGGCCTTTGTACTTC. Residues: CASSKAPPLAGGPLYF.

This clone has only one observation. V is TRBV4-1 and J is TRBJ2-5, with a tentative D call TRBD1 (6 bases). The CDR3 sequence is 16 residues long. The ends were cut back, 0 bases at V and 3 bases at J, with 14 bases in the middle. From germline, CDR1 is MGHRA and CDR2 YSYEKL. The CDR3 region is CASSQEIAGVKETQYF. CDR3 sequence (DNA): TGCGCCAGCAGCCAAGAGATCGCAGGGGTAAAAGAGACCCAGTACTTC.

This rearrangement joins TRBV7-2 to TRBJ1-4, with 8 bases that match TRBD1. With 1 base clipped from V and 5 bases from J, the junction kept 9 bases outside the gene matches. The CDR3 length is 17 residues. CDR1 SGHTA and CDR2 FQGNSA come from the germline V gene. The CDR3 DNA sequence: TGTGCCAGCAGCTTAGGAAATCTCAGGGGGCGAAATGAAAAACTGTTTTTT. Protein product: CASSLGNLRGRNEKLFF. The full variable domain, with the rest looked up from reference TRBV7-2 and TRBJ1-4, is GAGVSQSPSNKVTEKGKDVELRCDPISGHTALYWYRQSLGQGLEFLIYFQGNSAPDKSGLPSDRFSAERTGGSVSTLTIQRTQQEDSAVYLCASSLGNLRGRNEKLFFGSGTQLSVL.

A single count supports this clone. This chain connects TRBV6-5 to TRBJ2-5; 8 bases line up with TRBD1. The germline CDR1 and CDR2 sequences are MNHEY and SVGAGI. Trimming took 2 bases from V and 1 from J; bases not matched to a gene: 6. The CDR3 extends over 16 amino acids. CDR3 DNA sequence: TGTGCCAGCAGTTACAGCAGGGGGCGCCTCCAAGAGACCCAGTACTTC. Translated: CASSYSRGRLQETQYF.

The chain recombines TRBV10-1 with TRBJ2-3; D is possibly TRBD1 (7 bases). Germline V CDR1 and CDR2: WNHNN, SYGVQD (reference sequence). The ends were cut back, 2 bases at V and 2 bases at J, with 29 bases in the middle. The CDR3 has 21 residues. The CDR3 here is CASSEPEFETGNRGATDTQYF. In DNA, the CDR3 is TGCGCCAGCAGTGAGCCCGAGTTCGAGACAGGGAACCGCGGGGCCACAGATACGCAGTATTTT.

J is TRBJ2-7 and V is TRBV5-4, with D uncertain. The ends were cut back, 4 bases at V and 4 bases at J, with 18 bases in the middle. CDR1 and CDR2 (germline): SGHNT, YYREEE (reference sequence). The CDR3 has 15 amino acids. CDR3 sequence reads: CASSAQTPPVYEQYF. For the CDR3, the DNA is TGTGCCAGCAGCGCACAGACCCCGCCCGTATACGAGCAGTACTTC.

The chain uses TRBV18 and TRBJ1-5; D is perhaps TRBD1 (6 bases). V was trimmed by 2 bases and J by 8 bases, leaving 13 bases between them. Looked up from germline, CDR1 is KGHSH and CDR2 is LQKENI. This CDR3 is built from 14 residues. Written as DNA, the CDR3 is TGTGCCAGCTCACCAGCGAGGGGGATTGAGCCCCAGCATTTT. Its translation: CASSPARGIEPQHF.

V and J are TRBV15 and TRBJ1-2; D gene unclear. Trimming removed 0 bases from V and 0 bases from J, with 5 bases in between. The V gene's germline CDR1 is LNHNV and CDR2 YYDKDF (reference sequence). CDR3 length: 14 residues. The CDR3 bases are TGTGCCACCAGCAGAGATGCAGCTAACTATGGCTACACCTTC. Its translation is CATSRDAANYGYTF. The full variable domain, rest sourced from reference TRBV15 and TRBJ1-2, is DAMVIQNPRYQVTQFGKPVTLSCSQTLNHNVMYWYQQKSSQAPKLLFHYYDKDFNNEADTPDNFQSRRPNTSFCFLDIRSPGLGDTAMYLCATSRDAANYGYTFGSGTRLTVV.

The chain recombines TRBV7-6 with TRBJ1-1; TRBD1 agrees at 7 bases. The CDR3 contains 16 residues. From germline, CDR1 is SGHVS and CDR2 FNYEAQ. Unmatched junction bases numbered 20, after V lost 11 bases and J lost 5 bases. DNA of the CDR3: TGTGCCCCGACCAGACACGACAGGGAATTAGGGACTGAAGCTTTCTTT. Translated: CAPTRHDRELGTEAFF.

The rearrangement uses TRBV29-1 and TRBJ2-5, with D perhaps TRBD2 (6 bases). V shed 5 bases and J shed 5 bases, with 24 bases lying between them. CDR3 length: 16 amino acids. Germline V CDR1 and CDR2: SQVTM, ANQGSEA. In nucleotides, the CDR3 is TGCAGCGTTCCTCCCAGTGGGGACTTAAGGGGCGAGACCCAGTACTTC. Translating it yields CSVPPSGDLRGETQYF.

This clone was counted a few times. This chain joins TRBV5-1 and TRBJ1-1; D may be TRBD1 (5 bases). Trimming pared 1 base from V and 5 bases from J, leaving 18 bases between. CDR1 SGHRS and CDR2 YFSETQ come from the germline V gene. This CDR3 is built from 16 residues. The CDR3 loop reads CASSLMAIQGGTEAFF. In nucleotides, the CDR3 is TGCGCCAGCAGCTTGATGGCAATCCAGGGTGGAACTGAAGCTTTCTTT.

This clone was picked up a small number of times. The chain is built from TRBV30 and TRBJ1-5; a possible D gene is TRBD1 (5 bases). Between the trimmed V and J ends, which lost 8 bases and 4 bases, there was a span of 21 bases. The CDR3 runs to 15 residues. Germline V lookup: CDR1 GTSNPN, CDR2 SVGIG (reference sequence). The CDR3, as DNA: TGTGCCGCAGCAGGGAATCCTTCTTTGAATCAGCCCCAGCATTTT. This sequence encodes CAAAGNPSLNQPQHF. The variable domain in full, with the rest retrieved from reference TRBV30 and TRBJ1-5, is SQTIHQWPATLVQPVGSPLSLECTVEGTSNPNLYWYRQAAGRGLQLLFYSVGIGQISSEVPQNLSASRPQDRQFILSSKKLLLSDSGFYLCAAAGNPSLNQPQHFGDGTRLSIL.

Only one count was recorded for this clone. This chain connects TRBV5-1 to TRBJ2-3; perhaps TRBD1 as D (6 bases). Between the trimmed V and J ends, which lost 0 bases and 4 bases, there was a span of 15 bases. Germline V gene sequence: CDR1 SGHRS, CDR2 YFSETQ. The CDR3 has 16 amino acids. Written as DNA, the CDR3 is TGCGCCAGCAGCTTGGCCGTGAAGGGGGAACCAGATACGCAGTATTTT. Amino acids: CASSLAVKGEPDTQYF.

A note on this clone: The sample carries other DNA sequences with the same CDR3. The chain has TRBV27 and TRBJ1-1; 8 nucleotides align to TRBD1. CDR3 length equals 13 residues. Germline V CDR1 and CDR2: MNHEY, SMNVEV (reference sequence). V was clipped by 4 bases and J by 4 bases; unmatched bases: 2. CDR3 DNA sequence: TGTGCCAGCAGTTACACAGGGGGCACTGAAGCTTTCTTT. Its translation: CASSYTGGTEAFF.